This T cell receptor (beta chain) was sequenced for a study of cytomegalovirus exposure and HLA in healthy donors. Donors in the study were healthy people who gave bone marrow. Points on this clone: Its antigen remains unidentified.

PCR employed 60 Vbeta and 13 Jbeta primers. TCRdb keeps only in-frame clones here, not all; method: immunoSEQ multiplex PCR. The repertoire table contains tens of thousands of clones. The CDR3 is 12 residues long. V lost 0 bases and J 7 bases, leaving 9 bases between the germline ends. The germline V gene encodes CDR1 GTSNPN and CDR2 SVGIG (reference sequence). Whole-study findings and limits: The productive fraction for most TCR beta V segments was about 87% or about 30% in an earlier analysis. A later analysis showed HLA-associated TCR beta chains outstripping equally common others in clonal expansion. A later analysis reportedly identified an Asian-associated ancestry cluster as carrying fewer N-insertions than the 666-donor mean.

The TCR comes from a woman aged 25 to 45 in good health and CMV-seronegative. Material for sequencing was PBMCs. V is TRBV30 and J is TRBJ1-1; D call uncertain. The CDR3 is CAWSVAVNEAFF. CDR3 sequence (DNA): TGTGCCTGGAGTGTGGCGGTTAATGAAGCTTTCTTT. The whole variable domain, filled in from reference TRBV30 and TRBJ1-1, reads SQTIHQWPATLVQPVGSPLSLECTVEGTSNPNLYWYRQAAGRGLQLLFYSVGIGQISSEVPQNLSASRPQDRQFILSSKKLLLSDSGFYLCAWSVAVNEAFFGQGTRLTVV.